This T cell receptor (beta chain) stems from a study of OX40 agonist ivuxolimab in advanced cancers. Study-wide background: All patients had ivuxolimab intravenously every 2 weeks at 0.01 to 10 mg/kg.

The method was immunoSEQ multiplex PCR; TCRdb's version includes in-frame clones alone and lacks a portion of them. The sample carries about 35,000 clones, 80% to 85% recorded once. Germline CDR1 and CDR2: SGHTA and FQGTGA. V was trimmed by 0 bases and J by 4 bases, leaving 12 bases between them. The CDR3 extends over 15 amino acids. Study results and caveats: Clonal expansion from baseline to week 6 occurred in both CD4+ and CD8+ T cells. Relative to CD4+, CD8+ T cells held more expanded clones on average. Individuals who were partial responders at 0.1-3.0 mg/kg had clonal expansion that ranked among the lowest.

With regard to this clone: The target antigen is unknown.

V gene TRBV7-3 combines with J gene TRBJ2-5, with D perhaps TRBD1 (5 bases). Sequences were derived from CD4+ or CD8+ T cells sorted from blood, sampled in a trial of the OX40 agonist ivuxolimab. The TCR originated in an adult with an advanced solid tumor such as melanoma, head and neck, liver or kidney cancer. This CDR3 is CASSLTLGVGETQYF. CDR3 sequence (DNA): TGTGCCAGCAGCTTAACTTTAGGGGTTGGAGAGACCCAGTACTTC.